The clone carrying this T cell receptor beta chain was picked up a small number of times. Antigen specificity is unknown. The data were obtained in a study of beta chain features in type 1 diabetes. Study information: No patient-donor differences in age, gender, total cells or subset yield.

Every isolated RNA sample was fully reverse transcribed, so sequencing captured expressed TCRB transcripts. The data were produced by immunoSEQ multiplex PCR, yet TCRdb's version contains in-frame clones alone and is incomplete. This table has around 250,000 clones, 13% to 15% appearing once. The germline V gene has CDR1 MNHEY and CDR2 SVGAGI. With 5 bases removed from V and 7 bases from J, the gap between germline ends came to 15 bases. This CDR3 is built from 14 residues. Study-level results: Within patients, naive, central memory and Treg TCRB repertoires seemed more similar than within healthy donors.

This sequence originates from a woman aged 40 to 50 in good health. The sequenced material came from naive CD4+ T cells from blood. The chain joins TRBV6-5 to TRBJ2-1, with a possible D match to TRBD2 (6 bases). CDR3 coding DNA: TGTGCCAGCAGTCGCGGGGCTCAAGTTAATGAGCAGTTCTTC. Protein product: CASSRGAQVNEQFF.